These T cell receptor beta chains were read from a single sample in a study of OX40 agonist ivuxolimab in advanced cancers. Profiled with immunoSEQ multiplex PCR; TCRdb holds only in-frame clones, not every one. The sample gives 67,000 or so clones, about 92% of which show up once; approximately 1.1% is in the top ten. This specimen was CD4+ or CD8+ T cells sorted from blood, taken in a trial of the OX40 agonist ivuxolimab. Receptor source: an adult with an advanced solid tumor such as melanoma, head and neck, liver or kidney cancer. Both conserved end residues are part of each CDR3. A D gene is named only where the DNA matches it firmly. Rows give clone size only sometimes, using once, few, many, or a class for an expanded clone.

j_call	clone_size	v_call	d_call	cdr3_aa	cdr3_nt
TRBJ2-3	-	TRBV6-6	TRBD2	CASSSSGGFSDTQYF	TGTGCCAGCAGTTCATCGGGGGGTTTTTCAGATACGCAGTATTTT
TRBJ2-5	-	TRBV10-1	-	CASSRDLRETQYF	TGCGCCAGCAGTCGGGACCTAAGGGAGACCCAGTACTTC
TRBJ2-2	-	TRBV11-3	-	CASSLDRGNGELFF	TGTGCCAGCAGCTTAGACCGGGGCAACGGGGAGCTGTTTTTT
TRBJ1-3	-	TRBV6-1	-	CASRAPGNTIYF	TGTGCCTCGAGGGCTCCTGGAAACACCATATATTTT
TRBJ2-7	-	TRBV5-1	TRBD1	CASREGYRGLEQYF	TGCGCCAGCAGGGAGGGGTACAGGGGGCTAGAGCAGTACTTC
TRBJ1-5	-	TRBV6-5	-	CASGTGFSNQPQHF	TGTGCCAGCGGAACAGGGTTCAGCAATCAGCCCCAGCATTTT
TRBJ1-6	-	TRBV9	-	CASSVGQYNSPLHF	TGTGCCAGCAGCGTAGGACAATATAATTCACCCCTCCACTTT
TRBJ2-1	-	TRBV29-1	-	CSVGREAYNEQFF	TGCAGCGTTGGCAGGGAGGCCTACAATGAGCAGTTCTTC
TRBJ2-5	-	TRBV5-1	TRBD2	CASSRGGDQETQYF	TGCGCCAGCAGCCGCGGGGGGGACCAAGAGACCCAGTACTTC
TRBJ2-5	-	TRBV7-9	-	CASSLGQVQETQYF	TGTGCCAGCAGCTTAGGACAGGTACAAGAGACCCAGTACTTC
TRBJ1-1	-	TRBV12-5	TRBD1	CASGLQGTTEAFF	TGTGCTAGTGGTCTACAGGGGACCACTGAAGCTTTCTTT
TRBJ2-7	once	TRBV27	-	CASSLREGFPYEQYF	TGTGCCAGCAGTCTTCGAGAGGGGTTCCCCTACGAGCAGTACTTC